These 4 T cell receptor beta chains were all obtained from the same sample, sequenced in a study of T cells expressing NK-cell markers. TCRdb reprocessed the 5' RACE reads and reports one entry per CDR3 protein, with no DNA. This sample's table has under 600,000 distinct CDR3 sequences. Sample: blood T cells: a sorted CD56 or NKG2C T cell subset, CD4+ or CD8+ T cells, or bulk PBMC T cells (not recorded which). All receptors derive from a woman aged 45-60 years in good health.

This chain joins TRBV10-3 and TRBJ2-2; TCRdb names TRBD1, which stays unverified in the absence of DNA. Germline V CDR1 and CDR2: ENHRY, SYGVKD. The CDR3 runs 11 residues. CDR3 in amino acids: CAISETGQLFF.

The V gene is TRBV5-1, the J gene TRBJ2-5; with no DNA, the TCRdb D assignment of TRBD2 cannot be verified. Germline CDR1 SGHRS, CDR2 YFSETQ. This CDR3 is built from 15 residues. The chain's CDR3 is CASSLGLAGVETQYF.

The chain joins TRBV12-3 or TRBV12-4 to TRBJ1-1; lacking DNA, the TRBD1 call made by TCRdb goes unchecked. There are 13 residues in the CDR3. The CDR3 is CASTLFRGTEAFF.

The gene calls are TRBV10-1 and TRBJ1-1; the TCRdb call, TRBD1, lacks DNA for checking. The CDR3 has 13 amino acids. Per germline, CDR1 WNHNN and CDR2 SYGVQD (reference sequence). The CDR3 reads CASRTGLNTEAFF.